These 16 T cell receptor beta chains were all obtained from the same sample, sequenced in a study of OX40 agonist ivuxolimab in advanced cancers. TCRdb's copy holds only in-frame clones and misses some; the assay was immunoSEQ multiplex PCR. Among about 69,000 clones listed, approximately 90% were seen once. Sequencing used CD4+ or CD8+ T cells sorted from blood, obtained in a trial of the OX40 agonist ivuxolimab. Receptors originate from an adult with an advanced solid tumor such as melanoma, head and neck, liver or kidney cancer.

V is TRBV21-1 and J is TRBJ1-1. TRBV21-1 is a documented pseudogene. The CDR3 has 16 residues. The CDR3, as DNA: TGTGCCAGCAGCAAAAGGGAGGGATACAAGAACACTGAAGCTTTCTTT. Amino acid sequence: CASSKREGYKNTEAFF.

This clone came up once. This chain connects TRBV11-3 to TRBJ2-1; 7 bases are shared with TRBD1. J was trimmed by 3 bases and V by 5 bases; bases with no gene match: 13. The CDR3 runs to 17 residues. CDR1 is SGHNT and CDR2 is YENEEA in the germline V gene. The CDR3 protein is CASSPASRGRVYNEQFF. The CDR3, as DNA: TGTGCCAGCAGCCCCGCCTCAAGGGGGCGCGTCTACAATGAGCAGTTCTTC.

DNA of the CDR3: TGTGCCAGCAGTGAATTGGGGGCCGGGCGGGACACTGAAGCTTTCTTT. Its protein product is CASSELGAGRDTEAFF. V is TRBV6-1 and J is TRBJ1-1, with a weak D call TRBD1 (6 bases). Germline V gene lookup returns CDR1 MNHNS and CDR2 SASEGT. V lost 2 bases and J 3 bases, leaving 16 bases between the germline ends. There are 16 residues in the CDR3.

The chain joins TRBV7-8 to TRBJ1-5; D might be TRBD1 (6 bases). V lost 3 bases and J 7 bases, leaving 10 bases between the germline ends. This CDR3 comprises 13 residues. Looked up from germline, CDR1 is SGHVS and CDR2 is FQNEAQ. The CDR3, as DNA: TGTGCCAGCAGCTTCGGGGGGCAACAGCCCCAGCATTTT. Protein: CASSFGGQQPQHF.

The chain combines TRBV10-2 with TRBJ1-5; maybe TRBD1 (5 bases). Germline V lookup: CDR1 WSHSY, CDR2 SAAADI. CDR3 length: 14 amino acids. V dropped 2 bases and J dropped 9 bases, with 14 bases sitting between them. The CDR3 DNA reads as TGCGCCAGCAGTGAGGGGGGTCGTCTAGGGCCCCAGCATTTT. Its translation is CASSEGGRLGPQHF.

The rearrangement joins TRBV7-2 to TRBJ2-5, with D tentatively TRBD1 (6 bases). With 5 bases removed from V and 1 base from J, the gap between germline ends came to 11 bases. CDR3 length equals 14 residues. Germline-derived CDR1 and CDR2 are SGHTA and FQGNSA. The chain's CDR3 is CASSPGAAQETQYF. CDR3 nucleotides: TGTGCCAGCAGCCCAGGGGCTGCCCAAGAGACCCAGTACTTC.

The genes are TRBV5-1 and TRBJ1-3, with 7 bases that match TRBD1. This CDR3 has 17 residues. Trimming took 4 bases from V and 2 from J; bases not matched to a gene: 12. Germline CDR1 reads SGHRS; CDR2 reads YFSETQ. The CDR3 nucleotides are TGCGCCAGCAGCGTGTCCGGGACAGTCTCCACTGGAAACACCATATATTTT. This sequence encodes CASSVSGTVSTGNTIYF.

This rearrangement joins TRBV5-8 to TRBJ2-4, with no clear D. The V gene's germline CDR1 is SGHTS and CDR2 YDEGEE. The CDR3 totals 14 residues. V was trimmed by 4 bases and J by 3 bases, leaving 11 bases between them. The CDR3 region is CASSRPAHKNIQYF. DNA for the CDR3: TGTGCCAGCAGCCGGCCGGCCCACAAAAACATTCAGTACTTC.

The chain recombines TRBV7-2 with TRBJ2-5; D is possibly TRBD1 (7 bases). Germline V gene lookup returns CDR1 SGHTA and CDR2 FQGNSA. Trimming removed 4 bases at V and 7 bases at J, with 19 bases between. The CDR3 covers 15 residues. In DNA form, the CDR3 reads TGTGCCAGCAGCTCCCCCAGGGGGAGGCAGGGGACCCAGTACTTC. This gives the protein CASSSPRGRQGTQYF. Using reference TRBV7-2 and TRBJ2-5 for the parts outside the CDR3, the full variable domain is GAGVSQSPSNKVTEKGKDVELRCDPISGHTALYWYRQSLGQGLEFLIYFQGNSAPDKSGLPSDRFSAERTGGSVSTLTIQRTQQEDSAVYLCASSSPRGRQGTQYFGPGTRLLVL.

The chain employs TRBV7-2 and TRBJ2-1, with a weak D call TRBD1 (5 bases). The V end was cut by 7 bases, the J end by 3 bases, with 16 bases between. Germline-derived CDR1 and CDR2 are SGHTA and FQGNSA. The CDR3 extends over 15 amino acids. CDR3 DNA: TGTGCCAGCATTTTAGGGGCGGTTAACTACAATGAGCAGTTCTTC. This codes for CASILGAVNYNEQFF.

The J gene is TRBJ2-7, the V gene TRBV7-2; possible D gene TRBD2, 5 bases. V was clipped by 2 bases and J by 4 bases, with 15 bases between them. The germline V gene encodes CDR1 SGHTA and CDR2 FQGNSA. This CDR3 region has 15 residues. The CDR3 region has the DNA TGTGCCAGCAGCTTAAGGAGCCCAGGAGGTTACGAGCAGTACTTC. Its translation: CASSLRSPGGYEQYF.

The chain has TRBV30 and TRBJ1-1; tentative D call: TRBD1 (6 bases). This CDR3 is 13 amino acids long. Germline loops: CDR1 GTSNPN, CDR2 SVGIG (reference sequence). The ends were cut back, 0 bases at V and 3 bases at J, with 8 bases in the middle. The CDR3 loop is CAWSVQGDTEAFF. Here the CDR3 DNA reads TGTGCCTGGAGTGTACAGGGAGACACTGAAGCTTTCTTT.

This chain links TRBV18 with TRBJ1-3; a possible D gene is TRBD1 (5 bases). V shed 4 bases and J shed 4 bases, with 14 bases lying between them. The germline CDR1 and CDR2 sequences are KGHSH and LQKENI. This CDR3 is built from 15 residues. CDR3: CASSLRSTEGNTIYF. CDR3 DNA: TGTGCCAGCTCACTCCGATCGACAGAGGGAAACACCATATATTTT.

V usage is TRBV7-9 and J usage is TRBJ1-5, with 8 bases aligning to TRBD1. Germline lookup yields CDR1 SEHNR and CDR2 FQNEAQ (reference sequence). The CDR3 is 14 residues long. Losses at the gene ends were 6 bases for V and 3 bases for J; bases not matched to a gene: 4. The CDR3 nucleotides are TGTGCCAGCAGTAGGACAGGGCTCAATCAGCCCCAGCATTTT. Translated, it gives CASSRTGLNQPQHF.

The genes are TRBV5-1 and TRBJ1-4, with D perhaps TRBD1 (6 bases). CDR1 and CDR2 from the germline V gene are SGHRS and YFSETQ. The CDR3 is made up of 13 amino acids. V was trimmed by 3 bases and J by 7 bases, leaving 10 bases between them. The CDR3 region is CASSSGQREKLFF. DNA of the CDR3: TGCGCCAGCAGCTCAGGACAGCGTGAAAAACTGTTTTTT.

CDR3 sequence reads: CASSFRGGTEAFF. The CDR3 DNA reads as TGTGCCAGCAGCTTCAGGGGAGGGACTGAAGCTTTCTTT. The V call is TRBV6-5, the J call TRBJ1-1; D perhaps matches TRBD1 (6 bases). This CDR3 is built from 13 residues. V was cut by 6 bases and J by 5 bases, with 13 bases left in between. The germline V gene has CDR1 MNHEY and CDR2 SVGAGI.